This T cell receptor (beta chain) was captured in a study of shared clonotypes between healthy human individuals (dated by TCRdb to the early 2020s). At the level of the whole study: A couple of women and a few men aged 18 to 49 years were included in the cohort. Libraries were prepared and TCR repertoires were sequenced by different laboratories using diverse techniques, in order to increase sequencing depth and limit assay-specific biases. Leukapheresis yielded between about 0.94 and 8.9 billion PBMCs per donor. Blood TCR repertoires of a handful of healthy adults were deeply sequenced to estimate repertoire size and the extent of clonotype sharing between individuals. For each donor, CD4 naive and CD4 memory were each given three plates, CD8 naive was given two plates, and CD8 memory was given one plate.

Results the study describes overall, beyond this receptor: Sampling was restricted to blood, and TCR repertoires in tissue are likely to differ from TCR repertoires in blood. The genetic and exposure-history diversity represented was limited by the small number of donors. Compared with non-shared clonotypes, clonotypes shared by all four sorted-subset donors had higher generation probabilities. Naive subsets generally had larger estimated clonotype richness than memory subsets. Rarefaction of sorted-subset datasets indicated incomplete sequencing despite the large sequencing depth. Across a handful of donors, approximately 4.6% of naive CD4, approximately 3.5% of naive CD8, roughly 2.3% of memory CD4, and about 0.4% of memory CD8 clonotypes were shared. Based on pairwise subsampling, the degree of clonotype sharing among donors was expected to be affected by sequencing depth.

Healthy HIV-negative adults with no recently reported acute infections or vaccinations were included as donors. All donors were Caucasian adults living in Nashville, Tennessee, USA. CD4+ T cells were enriched by magnetic negative selection; naive cells were then positively selected on CD45RA, and the negative fraction formed the memory subset. Blood was obtained by leukapheresis, after which PBMCs were separated by Ficoll-Histopaque density gradient centrifugation and cryopreserved in liquid nitrogen vapor phase. Analytical flow cytometry was used to check the purity and quantity of every magnetically sorted T cell population. From each sorted fraction, genomic DNA was isolated and quantified by UV absorbance on a Nanodrop 2000c. This clone was detected once. Its antigen remains unidentified. Compared with germline, one end of the junction differs, possibly owing to a read error. The CDR3, cysteine through phenylalanine, is 12 amino acids long. The kept DNA is CDR3 alone, 36 bases in frame from the first base. As encoded in the germline V gene, CDR1 is MNHNS while CDR2 is SASEGT.

Using the deep immunoSEQ assay, multiplex PCR amplified TCR CDR3 regions from genomic DNA. Extracted genomic DNA from each cell subset was distributed evenly across all wells of several immunoSEQ 96-well plates, and each plate was treated as a replicate. For sorted subsets, each replicate PCR was loaded with around 220 ng genomic DNA, equivalent to approximately 33,000 T cell genomes. Purified libraries were measured with a Qubit 3.0 fluorometer, size-checked on a Bioanalyzer 2100, and measured again with the KAPA Library Quantification kit. Every immunoSEQ 96-well plate was sequenced on a dedicated single-read 150-cycle Illumina NextSeq 550 flow cell. The source study handled its data this way. Because the immunoSEQ output held only junctional sequences and lacked quality scores, the filtering could not match the filtering applied to full-length reads. Sequences were annotated with PyIR, a Python wrapper for IgBLAST v1.9, and V/J genes and CDR3 were assigned using IMGT germline references. Any read was removed if the V/J assignment was weak (E-value above 1e-6), the CDR3 was missing, or the read contained stop codons, out-of-frame junctions, or ambiguous translated residues. V3J clonotypes were defined as sequences sharing the same inferred V gene, J gene, and CDR3 amino acid sequence. Percentage overlap between repertoires was calculated by dividing the number of shared unique clonotypes by the size of the smaller repertoire. RTK rarefaction, the Chao1 estimator, and Recon v2.1 estimates of unobserved clonotypes were used to assess repertoire richness. OLGA was used to compute generation probabilities for all TCRbeta clonotypes that the gDNA method yielded from several donors. TCRdb's version of the immuneACCESS table is confined to in-frame rearrangements and falls short of the full clone set. An unresolved V gene accounts for under half of the shortfall where checked; the remainder is of unknown origin. V, J and clone size are taken as reported in that table, and D and trimming were inferred from the DNA itself. The sample table lists approximately 2.4 million clones, more than 90% of them with a count of one. Clones ranked in the top ten supply roughly 0.13% of the sample.

The V and J genes are TRBV6-1 and TRBJ1-2, with the identity of the D gene unclear. This clonotype was obtained from a young man in good health. Sequenced sample: naive CD4+ T cells sorted from blood. In the paper's terms, the cell subset or site label means: CD45RA+ positively selected. The CDR3 reads CASSEQIQIEAF. In nucleotides, the sequence is TGTGCCAGCAGTGAACAAATACAGATCGAGGCCTTC.